This TCR beta chain was recovered during a study of shared T cell receptors in the human thymus. The CDR3 runs to 16 residues. The trim removed 0 bases at V and 3 bases at J, leaving 7 bases unmatched. CDR1 is LNHDA, CDR2 SQIVND, per germline (reference sequence). This clone was seen once. TCRdb keeps only in-frame clones here, not all; method: immunoSEQ multiplex PCR. The sample has hundreds of thousands of clones, 78% seen once. The sample also formed part of further work on human thymus T cells.

The receptor was isolated from a boy younger than two with a congenital heart defect. The chain couples TRBV19 to TRBJ2-7; 8 bases map to TRBD2. Sequenced input: thymocytes. CDR3 in amino acids: CASSIDPASGLYEQYF. The CDR3 coding sequence is TGTGCCAGTAGTATAGATCCGGCTAGCGGGCTCTACGAGCAGTACTTC. Filled out from reference TRBV19 and TRBJ2-7, the complete variable domain reads DGGITQSPKYLFRKEGQNVTLSCEQNLNHDAMYWYRQDPGQGLRLIYYSQIVNDFQKGDIAEGYSVSREKKESFPLTVTSAQKNPTAFYLCASSIDPASGLYEQYFGPGTRLTVT.